Each of the 20 T cell receptor beta chains below was sequenced from the same sample in a study of lymphopenia after photon versus proton radiotherapy. Profiling relied on immunoSEQ multiplex PCR, and the TCRdb table lists in-frame clones only, not all of them. The sample contains around 64,000 clones, 75% to 90% of which appear only once. Sample: peripheral blood, taken from a patient treated with proton-based radiotherapy. These receptors were collected from a man at least 80 years old with esophageal cancer.

This chain joins TRBV9 and TRBJ1-2; D is ambiguous. The CDR3 contains 15 residues. Deletions cut 0 bases from V and 4 bases from J, with 13 bases between. The germline V gene encodes CDR1 SGDLS and CDR2 YYNGEE. DNA for the CDR3: TGTGCCAGCAGCGTAGAAGGCCCATCGGCCTATGGCTACACCTTC. Translating it yields CASSVEGPSAYGYTF.

This clone showed up just once. V and J are TRBV6-5 and TRBJ1-2; tentatively, D is TRBD1 (5 bases). CDR1 and CDR2 from the germline V gene are MNHEY and SVGAGI. The CDR3 extends over 14 amino acids. V was shortened by 1 base and J by 2 bases, with 8 bases between the two germline ends. The CDR3 loop reads CASSYYGGNYGYTF. In nucleotides, the CDR3 is TGTGCCAGCAGTTACTACGGGGGAAACTATGGCTACACCTTC.

The V gene is TRBV5-1, the J gene TRBJ2-7; D is possibly TRBD2 (5 bases). CDR1 and CDR2 from the germline V gene are SGHRS and YFSETQ. CDR3 length: 13 residues. V was cut by 4 bases and J by 6 bases, with 14 bases left in between. CDR3 DNA sequence: TGCGCCAGCAGCCCCGGGGTACCCTCCGAGCAGTACTTC. Translated, it gives CASSPGVPSEQYF. Full variable domain (missing parts from reference TRBV5-1 and TRBJ2-7): KAGVTQTPRYLIKTRGQQVTLSCSPISGHRSVSWYQQTPGQGLQFLFEYFSETQRNKGNFPGRFSGRQFSNSRSEMNVSTLELGDSALYLCASSPGVPSEQYFGPGTRLTVT.

V usage is TRBV6-1 and J usage is TRBJ2-7, with D possibly TRBD1 on 5 matching bases. CDR1 is MNHNS and CDR2 is SASEGT in the germline V gene. Trimming stripped 1 base from V and 4 bases from J, with 8 bases between. The length of the CDR3 is 13 residues. CDR3 sequence: CASSEGQLYEQYF. CDR3 sequence (DNA): TGTGCCAGCAGTGAAGGACAGTTATACGAGCAGTACTTC.

In this sample, this clone turned up once. The chain recombines TRBV7-2 with TRBJ2-7, with 9 nucleotides matching TRBD2. Per the germline V gene, CDR1 is SGHTA and CDR2 is FQGNSA. Trimming at V came to 5 bases and at J to 1 base, leaving 9 bases not matched to a gene. This CDR3 has 16 residues. The CDR3 loop is CASSPGASGMSYEQYF. The CDR3 nucleotides read TGTGCCAGCAGCCCGGGGGCTAGCGGGATGTCCTACGAGCAGTACTTC.

The V gene is TRBV5-1, the J gene TRBJ2-2; the match to TRBD2 covers 15 bases. Germline CDR1 and CDR2: SGHRS and YFSETQ. The junction had 1 base not matched to a gene; V was cut back by 3 bases and J by 4 bases. The CDR3 is 16 residues long. The CDR3 here is CASSWGLAGGTGELFF. In DNA, the CDR3 is TGCGCCAGCAGCTGGGGACTAGCGGGAGGCACCGGGGAGCTGTTTTTT.

J is TRBJ2-7 and V is TRBV11-2, with D possibly being TRBD1 or TRBD2 (5 bases each). Germline V gives CDR1 SGHAT, CDR2 FQNNGV. The V end lost 2 bases, the J end lost 3 bases, and 8 bases lay between the germline ends. The CDR3 contains 13 residues. The CDR3 DNA reads as TGTGCCAGCAGCTTATTGAGGGGCTACGAGCAGTACTTC. Protein product: CASSLLRGYEQYF.

The chain links TRBV10-1 to TRBJ2-3; D is uncertain. Germline-derived CDR1 and CDR2 are WNHNN and SYGVQD (reference sequence). The V end was cut by 10 bases, the J end by 6 bases, with 20 bases between. The length of the CDR3 is 14 residues. CDR3 nucleotide sequence: TGCGCCATCAACCTCAGACCGATCTTTGATACGCAGTATTTT. Its protein product is CAINLRPIFDTQYF.

The chain employs TRBV12-2 and TRBJ2-5; no DNA check was done on the table's D call, TRBD2. TRBV12-2 is designated a pseudogene. The CDR3 runs to 16 residues. The CDR3 sequence is CASRLGLVGPQETQYF. CDR3 bases: TGTGCAAGTCGCCTGGGACTAGTGGGTCCCCAAGAGACCCAGTACTTC.

This CDR3 is CASSIAGTGVANEQFF. The CDR3 DNA sequence: TGCGCCAGCAGTATAGCCGGGACAGGGGTTGCCAATGAGCAGTTCTTC. The rearrangement uses TRBV5-1 and TRBJ2-1; 10 nucleotides align to TRBD1. V lost 5 bases and J lost 6; bases outside the gene matches: 11. The CDR3 totals 16 residues. CDR1 and CDR2 from the germline V gene are SGHRS and YFSETQ.

The rearrangement uses TRBV5-5 and TRBJ1-4, with 7 bases identical to TRBD1. CDR1 SGHKS and CDR2 YYEKEE come from the germline V gene (reference sequence). This CDR3 spans 16 amino acids. V gave up 5 bases and J gave up 7 bases; unmatched junction bases: 14. The CDR3 is CASSFPVGTVSEKLFF. In DNA form, the CDR3 reads TGTGCCAGCAGTTTTCCGGTCGGGACAGTATCTGAAAAACTGTTTTTT.

Only a few counts were recorded for this clone. The V gene is TRBV1, the J gene TRBJ2-5; the table calls TRBD2, which could not be checked here. TRBV1 is a pseudogene. The CDR3 has 14 amino acids. The CDR3: CTSNLLAGKETQYF. CDR3 DNA sequence: TGCACCAGCAACCTTCTAGCGGGGAAAGAGACCCAGTACTTC.

The V call is TRBV6-6, the J call TRBJ2-3, with 7 bases lining up with TRBD1. The CDR3 runs 16 residues. V shed 6 bases and J 1 base; nucleotides not matched to a gene: 10. Germline V lookup: CDR1 MNHNY, CDR2 SVGAGI (reference sequence). Here the CDR3 reads CASSQDKGQRTDTQYF. The DNA for the CDR3 is TGTGCCAGCAGCCAAGACAAGGGACAGCGCACAGATACGCAGTATTTT.

This clone has a single count. V is TRBV5-6 and J is TRBJ2-7; D unclear. V was trimmed by 0 bases and J by 4 bases, leaving 11 bases between them. CDR3 length equals 14 residues. Per the germline V gene, CDR1 is SGHDT and CDR2 is YYEEEE. The CDR3 here is CASSLVARPYEQYF. The CDR3, as DNA: TGTGCCAGCAGCTTGGTGGCCCGTCCTTACGAGCAGTACTTC.

This clone appeared a single time. CDR3 sequence (DNA): TGTGCCAGCAGCCCAGCAGGGGACGGGGCCAACGTCCTGACTTTC. Translated, it gives CASSPAGDGANVLTF. The V gene is TRBV5-4, the J gene TRBJ2-6, with D tentatively TRBD1 (6 bases). V lost 4 bases and J lost 4, with 12 bases in between. Germline assignment: CDR1 SGHNT and CDR2 YYREEE (reference sequence). This CDR3 region has 15 residues.

V is TRBV4-3 and J is TRBJ1-1, with 9 bases fitting TRBD1. Germline CDR1 and CDR2: LGHNA and YSLEER. The CDR3 length is 14 residues. The V gene end was trimmed by 2 bases and the J gene end by 5 bases; junction bases not matched to a gene: 3. CDR3 in amino acids: CASSQHRGRTEAFF. DNA of the CDR3: TGCGCCAGCAGCCAACACAGGGGGCGGACTGAAGCTTTCTTT.

This chain links TRBV10-3 with TRBJ1-5; no reliable D call. CDR1 ENHRY and CDR2 SYGVKD come from the germline V gene. The CDR3 is 12 residues long. V lost 2 bases and J 4 bases, leaving 3 bases between the germline ends. CDR3 DNA: TGTGCCATCAGTGAGACAAATCAGCCCCAGCATTTT. It translates to CAISETNQPQHF.

The chain combines TRBV4-3 with TRBJ1-1; a weak D match, TRBD1 (5 bases). Trimming removed 0 bases at V and 5 bases at J, with 13 bases between. Germline values: CDR1 LGHNA, CDR2 YSLEER. The CDR3 contains 15 residues. Written as DNA, the CDR3 is TGCGCCAGCAGCCAAGAATACGGGGGTAGGACTGAAGCTTTCTTT. Residues: CASSQEYGGRTEAFF.

The V call is TRBV11-2, the J call TRBJ2-7; possibly TRBD2 for D (6 bases). Germline V gene lookup returns CDR1 SGHAT and CDR2 FQNNGV. Trimming removed 6 bases at V and 3 bases at J, with 15 bases between. This CDR3 region has 14 residues. The CDR3 DNA is TGTGCCAGCAGACCTATCGGGGGTTTCTACGAGCAGTACTTC. Its translation is CASRPIGGFYEQYF.

The rearrangement links TRBV6-5 to TRBJ1-4, with D tentatively TRBD1 (5 bases). V lost 2 bases and J lost 7, with 11 bases in between. The CDR3 sequence is 14 residues long. Germline CDR1 is MNHEY and CDR2 is SVGAGI. The CDR3 bases are TGTGCCAGCAGTTACGGACATCCTAGTGAAAAACTGTTTTTT. Its translation: CASSYGHPSEKLFF.